This T cell receptor (beta chain) was identified in a study of cytomegalovirus exposure and HLA in healthy donors listed by TCRdb under 2017. Regarding the study in general: An earlier analysis of roughly 630 of the donors reported about 290 Gb of sequence data and 120 million or so unique TCR beta sequences from roughly 180 million T cells. The study combined high-throughput TCR immunosequencing, statistical association of individual TCRs with disease status, and machine learning to predict cytomegalovirus infection status. Genome-wide SNP genotypes for about three fifths of the roughly 670 donors were used in a later genetic analysis, which treated that subset as a discovery cohort. Donor age, sex, ethnicity and CMV serostatus were compiled together with the repertoire data. Besides the first cohort of 500 to 700 subjects, a separate validation cohort made up of about 120 different subjects was used. HLA typing included class I and class II loci at four-digit resolution. To decide whether each TCR beta V gene segment behaved as functional or pseudogenic, an earlier analysis of fewer than 750 of the donors relied on high-throughput TCR beta sequencing. To study patterns of TCR occurrence, a later analysis re-analyzed previously published TCR beta repertoires from 700 or so donors and added high-resolution HLA genotyping. The genetic ancestry cluster associated with self-reported Caucasian donors included over 65% of the 300 to 400 genotyped donors. All discovery cohort repertoires had been generated using a single sequencing platform. About 280 gigabases of sequencing data and 91 million or so unique TCR sequences made up an early release that covered around 640 HLA-typed donors. On average, about 200,000 unique TCR beta nucleotide sequences were sequenced per donor among a few hundred genotyped donors of the cohort, with roughly 18% of those sequences being non-productive. Because of strong linkage in the cohort, four or five DR-DQ haplotypes were treated as single units for association and clustering. In the later analysis, no new phenotypic data were used to find candidate immune exposures; instead, reliance was placed on TCR beta sequences and their occurrence across donors. The number of typed donors differed by locus: roughly 629-640 for A, B, C, DRB1 and DQB1; some 540 for DQA1; 600 to 610 for DPA1; and approximately 450 for DPB1. The study aimed to test whether cataloging public T cell receptors could reveal signatures of past pathogen exposure. The study profiled the T cell repertoires of 500 to 800 subjects by immunosequencing and related them to cytomegalovirus serostatus. General study outcomes and caveats: Three of the identified cytomegalovirus-associated TCR beta chains were confirmed in vitro to be specific for cytomegalovirus antigens. The 87-base-pair reads could not distinguish some IMGT-functional V segments, including TRBV6-2 and TRBV6-3, so those segments were excluded. The presence/absence analyses assumed that sequencing depth was roughly uniform across donors, and that assumption may not be true. Correlated functional status among segregating V segments might reflect linkage disequilibrium, but an unknown experimental factor could not be ruled out. In a later analysis, some 18,000 TCR beta sequences were associated with specific HLA alleles at a false discovery rate of 0.05. In a later analysis, most CMV-associated TCR beta chains were found to appear HLA-restricted, with HLA associations seemingly driven largely by CMV exposure. According to a later genetic analysis, donors in an Asian-associated ancestry cluster had fewer N-insertions in productive TCRs than the roughly 670-donor mean. In the study, 150 to 200 TCR beta chains were listed as associated with cytomegalovirus. Several of the top co-occurrence clusters appeared to be linked to parvovirus B19, influenza, CMV and Epstein-Barr virus, according to a later analysis. Broadly in line with IMGT annotations, most TCR beta V segments showed up in productive rearrangements about 87% or about 30% of the time in an earlier analysis of a few hundred of the donors. The classifier was reported to diagnose cytomegalovirus status with high specificity and sensitivity in both the original and validation cohorts. A later genetic analysis associated a missense DCLRE1C variant with V-gene and J-gene trimming of TCR beta chains, and an independent cohort replicated the association. For the cohort, immune exposure information was limited to CMV serostatus. Compared with equally common non-associated chains, HLA-associated TCR beta chains in a later analysis were more clonally expanded and had lower generation probabilities. Across donors, most TCR sequences were observed very rarely, whereas some public TCRs were present in many individuals. In this cohort, only TCR beta chains were sequenced, and detectable features were limited by the absence of alpha or paired-chain data. Assigning TCR associations to individual alleles was difficult when HLA alleles, especially DR and DQ, strongly co-occurred. The sequencing pipeline was judged likely to have produced a cluster of highly shared sequence variants as a technical artifact. The authors suggested that the approach could potentially be extended to other disease states and immunological phenotypes. Because HLA typing was missing for some donors at each locus, association tests included only the typed subset. The earlier analysis of approximately 590 of the donors excluded some 16 rarely observed V segments, including chromosome 9 orphons, because counts were too low. In a later analysis, TCR association rates were found to vary across HLA loci, with the most associated TCRs seen for DRB1 alleles and the fewest for HLA-C alleles. A further reported finding was that TCR beta sequences accurately predicted the HLA-A and HLA-B alleles for most subjects in the first cohort.

Library creation used the immunoSEQ multiplex PCR assay. The multiplex PCR relied on a mix of 60 forward primers for TCR Vbeta segments and 13 reverse primers for TCR Jbeta segments. A multiplex PCR assay on genomic DNA amplified the CDR3 region of rearranged TCR beta genes. The amplified TCR beta libraries were sequenced on the Illumina HiSeq System as 87-base-pair reads. The published analysis was carried out like this. A later analysis tallied about 77 million unique TCR beta chains across the 700 or so repertoires, and approximately 11 million of those chains were shared by two or more donors. A nearest-neighbor algorithm error-corrected the raw reads and collapsed the reads into unique sequences, merging closely related sequences to remove PCR and sequencing errors. Alignment of CDR3 sequences to IMGT reference sequences was used to assign V, D and J gene segments. For a sequence to be retained, at least a six-nucleotide match to both a V gene segment and a J gene segment was required. Rearrangements were called productive when the CDR3 lacked stop codons and stayed in frame with V and J; all others were non-productive. Following IMGT convention, CDR3 was defined as the stretch from the second conserved V-encoded cysteine to the conserved J-encoded phenylalanine. The earlier analysis of about 530 of the donors excluded any sequence lacking an unambiguous match to a single V gene segment. In an earlier analysis of approximately 590 of the donors, V segments were called functional above 56.7% productive rearrangements and were called segregating when the between-donor standard deviation exceeded 5%. A statistical classification framework was built to diagnose cytomegalovirus status from the catalog of TCR beta chain sequences. In a later analysis, TCR nucleotide sequences were compared against IMGT/GENE-DB human TR gene sequences so that V and J genes could be assigned. A later analysis assigned CDR3 sequences and most-parsimonious VDJ recombination scenarios with the TCRdist pipeline. In a later analysis, each TCR beta chain was defined by its CDR3 amino acid sequence together with its V-gene family, and reads without a unique V-gene family were excluded. As a way to deal with suspected cross-contamination and a sequencing artifact, a later analysis dropped 450 to 700 nucleotide sequences that were highly shared and had low generation probability. A later analysis calculated a clonal expansion index for each public chain from normalized within-repertoire ranks of inferred template counts. In a later analysis, generation probabilities were computed using a VDJ recombination model fitted to out-of-frame rearrangements, and the results were checked against IGoR. Hypergeometric tests were used in a later analysis to score TCR-TCR, TCR-HLA and TCR-CMV co-occurrence, with a repertoire-size bias correction applied to the TCR pairs. False discovery rates were estimated in a later analysis by permuting HLA or CMV assignments 20 times. In a later analysis, co-occurring TCRs were grouped with DBSCAN, and TCRdist sequence similarity was added when clustering was performed within HLA-allele-positive subsets. Repertoires with fewer than 30,000 or more than 120,000 public chains were left out of co-occurrence clustering, as were about 5 repertoires with anomalous nucleotide sharing. Sourced from immuneACCESS, this table was stored by TCRdb with only in-frame sequences that have V and J called. A share of the clones is absent; for the studies checked, an unresolved V gene accounts for under half, and the remainder has no known explanation. The V and J calls and the clone size are those of that table, but D and trimming were determined from the DNA. The sample table holds some 110,000 clones, of which 65% to 80% were seen once. The top ten hold over 10% of the sample.

About this clone: Its binding antigen is unknown. No base quality values were provided; no much bigger clone lies one nucleotide off.

In total, approximately 690 healthy bone marrow donors made up the cohort. At the time of sampling, all cohort members were nominally healthy, though unrecorded immune exposures were likely present. The donor tested CMV seropositive, placing the donor among the 289 seropositive members of the cohort. A peripheral blood sample was provided by each donor, and peripheral blood mononuclear cells were used for TCR beta sequencing. The Qiagen DNeasy Blood Extraction Kit was used to extract genomic DNA from the blood cell samples. CDR1 and CDR2, looked up from the germline V gene, are SGDLS and YYNGEE. V loses 4 bases at its end and J loses 10 bases; junction bases beyond the gene matches: 11. The CDR3, cysteine through phenylalanine, is 15 amino acids long. The retained sequence is limited to the CDR3, 45 bases, with the frame set at the first base.

The receptor chain draws on TRBV9 and TRBJ1-6; 7 nucleotides in the junction match TRBD1. The clonotype comes from a woman between 40 and 50 years old in good health and CMV-seropositive. Sequencing was done on a sample of PBMCs. The CDR3 is CASSPGVTGDSPLHF. The bases are TGTGCCAGCAGCCCAGGGGTCACAGGGGACTCACCCCTCCACTTT.